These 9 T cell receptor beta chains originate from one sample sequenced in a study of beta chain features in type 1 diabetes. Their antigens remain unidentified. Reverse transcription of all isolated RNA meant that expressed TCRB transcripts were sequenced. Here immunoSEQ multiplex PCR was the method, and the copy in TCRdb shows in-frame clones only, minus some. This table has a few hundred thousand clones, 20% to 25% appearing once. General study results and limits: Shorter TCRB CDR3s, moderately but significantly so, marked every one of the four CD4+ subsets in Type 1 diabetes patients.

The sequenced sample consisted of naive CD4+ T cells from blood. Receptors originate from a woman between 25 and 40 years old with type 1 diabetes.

The CDR3 reads CASRDRVDGNTIYF. CDR3 in DNA: TGTGCCAGTCGGGACAGAGTTGATGGAAACACCATATATTTT. V is TRBV19 and J is TRBJ1-3, with 7 nucleotides matching TRBD1. CDR3 length: 14 residues. Trimming took 8 bases from V and 3 from J; bases not matched to a gene: 7. CDR1 is LNHDA, CDR2 SQIVND, per germline (reference sequence). Supplemented by reference TRBV19 and TRBJ1-3, the full variable domain reads DGGITQSPKYLFRKEGQNVTLSCEQNLNHDAMYWYRQDPGQGLRLIYYSQIVNDFQKGDIAEGYSVSREKKESFPLTVTSAQKNPTAFYLCASRDRVDGNTIYFGEGSWLTVV.

CDR3 DNA sequence: TGTGCCACCAGCAGAGGCATGCGGGGCAGCTACACTGAAGCTTTCTTT. This sequence encodes CATSRGMRGSYTEAFF. The V call is TRBV15, the J call TRBJ1-1; D may be TRBD1 (5 bases). The CDR3 length is 16 residues. V lost 1 base to trimming and J lost 3 bases, with 15 bases between them. The V gene's germline CDR1 is LNHNV and CDR2 YYDKDF (reference sequence).

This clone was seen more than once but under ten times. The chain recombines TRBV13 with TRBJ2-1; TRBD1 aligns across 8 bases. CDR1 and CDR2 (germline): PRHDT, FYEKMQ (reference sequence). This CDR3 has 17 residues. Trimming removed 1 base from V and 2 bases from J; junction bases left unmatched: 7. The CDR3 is CASSLVRRGLAYNEQFF. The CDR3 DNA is TGTGCCAGCAGCTTAGTACGCAGGGGGCTCGCCTACAATGAGCAGTTCTTC.

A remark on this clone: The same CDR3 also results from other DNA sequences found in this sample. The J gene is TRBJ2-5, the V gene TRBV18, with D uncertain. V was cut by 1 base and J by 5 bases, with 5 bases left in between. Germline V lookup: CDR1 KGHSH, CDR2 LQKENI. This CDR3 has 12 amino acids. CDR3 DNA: TGTGCCAGCTCACCACTTGAGGAGACCCAGTACTTC. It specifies CASSPLEETQYF.

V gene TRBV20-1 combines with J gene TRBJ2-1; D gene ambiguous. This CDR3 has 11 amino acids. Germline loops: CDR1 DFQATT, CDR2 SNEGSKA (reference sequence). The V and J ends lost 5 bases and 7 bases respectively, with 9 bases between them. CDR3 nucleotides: TGCAGTGCTGTCCTCGGGAATGAGCAGTTCTTC. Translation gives CSAVLGNEQFF.

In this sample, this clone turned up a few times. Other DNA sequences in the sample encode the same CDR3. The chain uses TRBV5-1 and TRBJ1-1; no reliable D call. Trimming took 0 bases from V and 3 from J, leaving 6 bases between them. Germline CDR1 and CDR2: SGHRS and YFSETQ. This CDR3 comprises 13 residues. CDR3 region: CASSLAGDTEAFF. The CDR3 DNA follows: TGCGCCAGCAGCTTGGCCGGAGACACTGAAGCTTTCTTT.

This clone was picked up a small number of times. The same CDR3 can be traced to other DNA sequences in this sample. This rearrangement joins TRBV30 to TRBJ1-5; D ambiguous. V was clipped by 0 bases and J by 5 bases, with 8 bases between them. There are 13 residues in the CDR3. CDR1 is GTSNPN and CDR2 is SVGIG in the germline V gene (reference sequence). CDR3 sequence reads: CAWSVAGDQPQHF. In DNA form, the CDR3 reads TGTGCCTGGAGTGTAGCCGGGGATCAGCCCCAGCATTTT.

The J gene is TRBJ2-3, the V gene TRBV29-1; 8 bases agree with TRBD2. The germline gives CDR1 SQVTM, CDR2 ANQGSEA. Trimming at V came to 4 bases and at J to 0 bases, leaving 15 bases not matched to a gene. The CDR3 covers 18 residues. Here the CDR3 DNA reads TGCAGCGTTGTCTCTAGCGGGCTTTGGGGGACTAGCACAGATACGCAGTATTTT. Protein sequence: CSVVSSGLWGTSTDTQYF.

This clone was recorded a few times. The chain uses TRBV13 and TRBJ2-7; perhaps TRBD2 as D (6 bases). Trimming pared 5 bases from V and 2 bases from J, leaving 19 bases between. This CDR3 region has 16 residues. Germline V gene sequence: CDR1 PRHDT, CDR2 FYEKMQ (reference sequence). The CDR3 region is CASSPLGGGRTYEQYF. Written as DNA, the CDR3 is TGTGCCAGCAGCCCGCTGGGAGGCGGGCGCACCTACGAGCAGTACTTC.